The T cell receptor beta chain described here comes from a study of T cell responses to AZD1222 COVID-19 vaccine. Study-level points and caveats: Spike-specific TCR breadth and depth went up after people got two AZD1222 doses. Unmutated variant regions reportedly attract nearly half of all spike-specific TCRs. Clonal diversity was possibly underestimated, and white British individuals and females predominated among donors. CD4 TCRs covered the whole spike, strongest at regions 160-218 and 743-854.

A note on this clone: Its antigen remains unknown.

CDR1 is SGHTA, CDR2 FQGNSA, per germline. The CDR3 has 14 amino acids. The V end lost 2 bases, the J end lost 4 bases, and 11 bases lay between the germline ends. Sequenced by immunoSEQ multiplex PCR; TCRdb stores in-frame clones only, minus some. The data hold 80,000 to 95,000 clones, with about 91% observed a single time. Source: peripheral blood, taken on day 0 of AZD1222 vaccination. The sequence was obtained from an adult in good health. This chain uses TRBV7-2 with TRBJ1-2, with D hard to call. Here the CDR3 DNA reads TGTGCCAGCAGCTTAAGTGCCCGGTCCTATGGCTACACCTTC. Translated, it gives CASSLSARSYGYTF.